These T cell receptor beta chains were read from a single sample in a study of type 1 regulatory T cells. For these TCRs, the target antigens are not known. TCRdb used MiXCR to reprocess the reads, holding one entry per CDR3 protein. The sample records about 65,000 distinct CDR3 sequences, approximately 50% being singletons. Material for sequencing was cultured non-Tr1 T cells, either the whole culture or a sorted T cell fraction (not recorded which). These receptors were collected from a human donor in good health. CDR3s include the opening cysteine and the closing phenylalanine or tryptophan. Fields, in order: clone size, D gene, V gene, J gene, CDR3 DNA, CDR3 protein. The D gene is left open where the match is weak. Clone size is stated in some rows and not others, as once, few, many or a class when expanded.

size: -; D: TRBD2; V: TRBV5-1; J: TRBJ2-2; DNA: TGCGCCAGCAGCTTCTTACCTACTAGCGGGGGGTCGAACACCGGGGAGCTGTTTTTT; CDR3: CASSFLPTSGGSNTGELFF
size: -; D: -; V: TRBV12-3/TRBV12-4; J: TRBJ2-2; DNA: TGTGCCAGCAGGGCCTCATACTGGACTGACCCCCCAGGGGAGCTGTTTTTT; CDR3: CASRASYWTDPPGELFF
size: few; D: -; V: TRBV12-3/TRBV12-4; J: TRBJ1-2; DNA: TGTGCCAGCAGTACCGGGATAACCCAAGGCTACACCTTC; CDR3: CASSTGITQGYTF
size: -; D: -; V: TRBV20-1; J: TRBJ2-3; DNA: TGCAGTGCTGGGGCTCTGGCGGGCACAGATACGCAGTATTTT; CDR3: CSAGALAGTDTQYF
size: -; D: -; V: TRBV3-1; J: TRBJ2-4; DNA: TGTGCCAGCAGCTCCGGACGGGCATCTCAGTACTTC; CDR3: CASSSGRASQYF
size: few; D: -; V: TRBV5-1; J: TRBJ1-5; DNA: TGCGCCAGCAGAACCGGCAACAGGGTGGGGGAGCCCCAGCATTTT; CDR3: CASRTGNRVGEPQHF
size: few; D: -; V: TRBV12-3/TRBV12-4; J: TRBJ1-5; DNA: TGTGCCAGCAGCCTTGAATTGAATCAGCCCCAGCATTTT; CDR3: CASSLELNQPQHF
size: -; D: TRBD1; V: TRBV5-4; J: TRBJ1-1; DNA: TGTGCCAGCAGCTGGGGACGAGGGGGCAAGGCTGAAGCTTTCTTT; CDR3: CASSWGRGGKAEAFF
size: -; D: TRBD2; V: TRBV10-3; J: TRBJ2-3; DNA: TGTGCCATCGGGGTCGGGGGGGCCAGCACAGATACGCAGTATTTT; CDR3: CAIGVGGASTDTQYF
size: -; D: -; V: TRBV3-1; J: TRBJ2-3; DNA: TGTGCCAGCAGCCCTAAACAGGGGAGGGGAGATACGCAGTATTTT; CDR3: CASSPKQGRGDTQYF
size: -; D: TRBD2; V: TRBV11-2; J: TRBJ2-1; DNA: TGTGCCAGCAGCAGCTGGACTAGCGGGGGTATATACAATGAGCAGTTCTTC; CDR3: CASSSWTSGGIYNEQFF
size: few; D: -; V: TRBV20-1; J: TRBJ2-7; DNA: TGCAGTGCCCCGGATCTCACTCTAACAGGAAACTACGAGCAGTACTTC; CDR3: CSAPDLTLTGNYEQYF
size: once; D: -; V: TRBV20-1; J: TRBJ2-1; DNA: TGCAGTGTCAGAGATTGGAGGGACATGTCCTACAATGAGCAGTTCTTC; CDR3: CSVRDWRDMSYNEQFF
size: -; D: -; V: TRBV4-2; J: TRBJ1-3; DNA: TGTGCCAACAGCCAAGACGGGAGGGGGGGCTCTGGAAACACCATATATTTT; CDR3: CANSQDGRGGSGNTIYF
size: -; D: -; V: TRBV2; J: TRBJ2-7; DNA: TGTGCCAGCACCCCGGACTCGATAGCCTACGAGCAGTACTTC; CDR3: CASTPDSIAYEQYF
size: few; D: -; V: TRBV12-3/TRBV12-4; J: TRBJ1-1; DNA: TGTGCCAGCAGTTTTCAATTGGGAAGCCAAGCTTTCTTT; CDR3: CASSFQLGSQAFF
size: -; D: TRBD2; V: TRBV5-6; J: TRBJ2-1; DNA: TGTGCCAGCAGCCGTTTACTAGCGGGGGCGGGAAAGCAGTTCTTC; CDR3: CASSRLLAGAGKQFF
size: -; D: -; V: TRBV2; J: TRBJ2-1; DNA: TGTGCCAGCAGGGCGGACTGGGATGAGCAGTTCTTC; CDR3: CASRADWDEQFF